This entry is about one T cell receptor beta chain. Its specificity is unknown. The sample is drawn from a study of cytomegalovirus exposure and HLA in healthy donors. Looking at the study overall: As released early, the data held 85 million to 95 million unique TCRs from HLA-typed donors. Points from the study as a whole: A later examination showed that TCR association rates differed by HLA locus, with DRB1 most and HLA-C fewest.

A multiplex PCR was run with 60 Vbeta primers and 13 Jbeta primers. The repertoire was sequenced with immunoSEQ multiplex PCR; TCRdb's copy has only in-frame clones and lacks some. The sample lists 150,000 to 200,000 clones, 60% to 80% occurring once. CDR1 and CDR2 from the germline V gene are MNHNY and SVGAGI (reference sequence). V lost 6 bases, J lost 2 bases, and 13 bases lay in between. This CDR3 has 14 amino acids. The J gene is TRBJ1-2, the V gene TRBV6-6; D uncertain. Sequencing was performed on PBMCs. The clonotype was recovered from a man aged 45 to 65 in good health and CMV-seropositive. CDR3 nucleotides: TGTGCCAGCAGCCTTTACGGAGTAAACTATGGCTACACCTTC. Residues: CASSLYGVNYGYTF.